This T cell receptor (beta chain) was captured by sequencing in a study of blood T cell repertoires in COVID-19. Using immunoSEQ multiplex PCR, the repertoire was profiled, and TCRdb retains in-frame clones only, with some absent. The data contain some 260,000 clones, 60% to 75% of them seen just once; the ten biggest clones take up 3% to 3.5%. J gave up 2 bases and V 4 bases, and 8 bases lay outside the gene matches. CDR1 is SGHRS, CDR2 YFSETQ, per germline. The CDR3 loop spans 15 amino acids. The rearrangement uses TRBV5-1 and TRBJ2-7; TRBD1 agrees at 8 bases. This clonotype was sampled from a woman aged 80 or over with acute or convalescent COVID-19. The specimen sequenced was peripheral blood. In DNA form, the CDR3 reads TGCGCCAGCAGCCAGGACAGGGAATCTGCCTACGAGCAGTACTTC. Its translation: CASSQDRESAYEQYF.